The clone carrying this T cell receptor beta chain was seen more than once but under ten times. Germline V gene sequence: CDR1 LGHNA, CDR2 YSLEER. V trimming: 3 bases; J trimming: 7 bases; junction bases outside the gene matches: 11. The CDR3 loop spans 16 amino acids. The library targeted TCRbeta and was prepared with unique molecular identifiers. TCRdb fed the PCR reads into MiXCR, producing one record per CDR3 protein. The sample lists a few hundred thousand distinct CDR3 sequences; 11% were seen once. The sample is drawn from a study of T-cell reconstitution after alpha-beta-depleted transplantation in children.

The rearrangement links TRBV4-3 to TRBJ2-7; 11 bases are a match to TRBD1. The material sequenced was peripheral blood, taken 180 days after TCRalphabeta/CD19-depleted stem cell transplant. This clonotype was obtained from a male patient between 2 and 15 years old who had a stem cell transplant for chronic granulomatous disease, so the T cells may come from the graft donor. CDR3 loop: CASSQSVGQGAGEQYF. The CDR3 DNA reads TGCGCCAGCAGCCAGAGTGTAGGACAGGGGGCGGGGGAGCAGTACTTC.